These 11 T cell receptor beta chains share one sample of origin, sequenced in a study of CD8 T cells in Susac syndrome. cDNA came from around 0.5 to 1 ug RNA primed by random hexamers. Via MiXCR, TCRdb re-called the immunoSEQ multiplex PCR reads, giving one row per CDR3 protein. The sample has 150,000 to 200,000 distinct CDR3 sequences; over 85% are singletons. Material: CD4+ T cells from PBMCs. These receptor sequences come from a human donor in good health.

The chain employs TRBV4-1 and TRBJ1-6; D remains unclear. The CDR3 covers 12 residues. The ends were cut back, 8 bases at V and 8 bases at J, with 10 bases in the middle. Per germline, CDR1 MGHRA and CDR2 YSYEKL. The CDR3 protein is CASSTSDSPLHF. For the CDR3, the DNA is TGCGCCAGCTCGACCTCCGATTCACCCCTCCACTTT.

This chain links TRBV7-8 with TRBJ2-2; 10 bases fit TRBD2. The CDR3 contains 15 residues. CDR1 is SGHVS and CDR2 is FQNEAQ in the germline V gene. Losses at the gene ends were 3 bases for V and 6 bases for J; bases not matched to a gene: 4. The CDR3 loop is CASSLSGGASGELFF. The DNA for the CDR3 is TGTGCCAGCAGCTTGAGCGGGGGGGCCTCCGGGGAGCTGTTTTTT.

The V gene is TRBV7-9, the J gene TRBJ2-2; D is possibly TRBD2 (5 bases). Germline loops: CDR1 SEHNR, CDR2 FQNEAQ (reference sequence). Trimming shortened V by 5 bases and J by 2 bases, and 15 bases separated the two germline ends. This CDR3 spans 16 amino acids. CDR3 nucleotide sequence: TGTGCCAGCAGCGCCGGGGTCTTATCAAACACCGGGGAGCTGTTTTTT. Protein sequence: CASSAGVLSNTGELFF. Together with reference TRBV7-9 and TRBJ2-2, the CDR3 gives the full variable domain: DTGVSQNPRHKITKRGQNVTFRCDPISEHNRLYWYRQTLGQGPEFLTYFQNEAQLEKSRLLSDRFSAERPKGSFSTLEIQRTEQGDSAMYLCASSAGVLSNTGELFFGEGSRLTVL.

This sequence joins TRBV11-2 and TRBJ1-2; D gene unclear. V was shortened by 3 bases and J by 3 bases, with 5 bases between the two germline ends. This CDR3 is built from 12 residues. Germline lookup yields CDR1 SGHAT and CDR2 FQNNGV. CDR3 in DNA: TGTGCCAGCAGCTTTGGGGACTATGGCTACACCTTC. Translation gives CASSFGDYGYTF.

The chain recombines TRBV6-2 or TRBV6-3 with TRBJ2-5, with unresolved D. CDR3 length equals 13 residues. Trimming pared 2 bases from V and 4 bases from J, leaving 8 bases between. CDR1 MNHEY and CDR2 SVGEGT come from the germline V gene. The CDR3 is CASSYQELETQYF. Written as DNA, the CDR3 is TGTGCCAGCAGTTACCAGGAGTTAGAGACCCAGTACTTC.

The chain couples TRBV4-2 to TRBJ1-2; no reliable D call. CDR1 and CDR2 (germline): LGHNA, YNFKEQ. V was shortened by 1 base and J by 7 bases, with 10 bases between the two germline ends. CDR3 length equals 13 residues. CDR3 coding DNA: TGTGCCAGCAGCCAAGGTAGGAGCGGTGGCTACACCTTC. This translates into CASSQGRSGGYTF.

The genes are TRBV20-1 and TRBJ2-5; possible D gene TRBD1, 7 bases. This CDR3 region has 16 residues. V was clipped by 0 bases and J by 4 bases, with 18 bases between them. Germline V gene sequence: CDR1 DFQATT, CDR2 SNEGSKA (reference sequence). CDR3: CSARELGGPGGETQYF. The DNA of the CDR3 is TGCAGTGCTAGAGAGTTGGGGGGCCCAGGGGGAGAGACCCAGTACTTC.

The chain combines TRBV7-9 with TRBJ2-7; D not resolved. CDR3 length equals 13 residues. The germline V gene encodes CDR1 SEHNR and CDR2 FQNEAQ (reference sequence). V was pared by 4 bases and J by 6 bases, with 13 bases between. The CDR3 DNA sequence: TGTGCCAGCAGCTCCGGCCCCATCTCCGAGCAGTACTTC. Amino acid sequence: CASSSGPISEQYF.

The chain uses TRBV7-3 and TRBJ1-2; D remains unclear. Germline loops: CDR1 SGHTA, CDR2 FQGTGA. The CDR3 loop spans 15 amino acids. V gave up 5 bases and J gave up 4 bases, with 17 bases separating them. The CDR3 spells CASSPDGALTYGYTF. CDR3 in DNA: TGTGCCAGCAGCCCAGACGGAGCACTTACCTATGGCTACACCTTC.

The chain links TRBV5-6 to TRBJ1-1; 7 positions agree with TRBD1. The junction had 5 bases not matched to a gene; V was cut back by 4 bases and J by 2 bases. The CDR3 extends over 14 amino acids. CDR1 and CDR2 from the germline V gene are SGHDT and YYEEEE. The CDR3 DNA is TGTGCCAGCAGCGTGCCAGGGGGAAACACTGAAGCTTTCTTT. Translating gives CASSVPGGNTEAFF. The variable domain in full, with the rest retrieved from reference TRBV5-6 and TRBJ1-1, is DAGVTQSPTHLIKTRGQQVTLRCSPKSGHDTVSWYQQALGQGPQFIFQYYEEEERQRGNFPDRFSGHQFPNYSSELNVNALLLGDSALYLCASSVPGGNTEAFFGQGTRLTVV.

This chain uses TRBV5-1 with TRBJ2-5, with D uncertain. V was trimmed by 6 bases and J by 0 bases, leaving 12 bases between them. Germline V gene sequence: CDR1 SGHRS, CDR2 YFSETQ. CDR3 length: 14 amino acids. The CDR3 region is CASTGPKDQETQYF. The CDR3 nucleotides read TGCGCCAGCACCGGACCGAAAGACCAAGAGACCCAGTACTTC.